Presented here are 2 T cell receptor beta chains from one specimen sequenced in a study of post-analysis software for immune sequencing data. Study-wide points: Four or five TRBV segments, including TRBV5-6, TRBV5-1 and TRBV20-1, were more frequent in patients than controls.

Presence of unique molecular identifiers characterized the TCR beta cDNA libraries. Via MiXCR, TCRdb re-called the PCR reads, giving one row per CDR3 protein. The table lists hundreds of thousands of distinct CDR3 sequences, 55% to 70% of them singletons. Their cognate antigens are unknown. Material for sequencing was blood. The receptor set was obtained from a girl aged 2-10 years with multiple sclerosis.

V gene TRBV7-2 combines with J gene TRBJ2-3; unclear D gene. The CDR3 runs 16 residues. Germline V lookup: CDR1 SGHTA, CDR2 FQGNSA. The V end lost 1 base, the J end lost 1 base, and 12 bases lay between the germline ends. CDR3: CASSLDRASGTDTQYF. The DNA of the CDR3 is TGTGCCAGCAGCTTAGATAGGGCCTCCGGCACAGATACGCAGTATTTT.

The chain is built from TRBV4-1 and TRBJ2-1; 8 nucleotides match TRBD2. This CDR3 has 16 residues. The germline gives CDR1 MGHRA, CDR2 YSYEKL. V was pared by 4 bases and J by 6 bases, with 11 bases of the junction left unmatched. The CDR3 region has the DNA TGCGCCAGCAGCCGCGAACGAGCGGGAGCCCTCAATGAGCAGTTCTTC. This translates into CASSRERAGALNEQFF.